Sequencing of this T cell receptor (beta chain) was carried out in a study of cytomegalovirus exposure and HLA in healthy donors. Findings of the study overall: Judged likely to be a sequencing artifact was a cluster of highly shared sequence variants. When analyzed later, a missense DCLRE1C variant was found to be linked to TCR beta V- and J-gene trimming. Accurate prediction of most subjects' HLA-A and HLA-B alleles from TCR beta sequences was reported. Later analysis suggested most CMV-associated TCR beta chains were HLA-restricted.

Primers: 60 Vbeta forward and 13 Jbeta reverse. This table comes from immunoSEQ multiplex PCR, and its TCRdb copy is limited to in-frame clones, with some not included. In the table there are about 130,000 clones, about four fifths of which are singletons. V gave up 0 bases and J gave up 4 bases, with 5 bases separating them. This CDR3 has 14 amino acids. Looked up from germline, CDR1 is SGDLS and CDR2 is YYNGEE. Note on this clone: What it recognizes is unknown.

The sample consisted of PBMCs. The sequence was obtained from a man aged 30 to 39 in good health and CMV-seronegative. This sequence joins TRBV9 and TRBJ1-6, with D uncertain. The CDR3 spells CASSVAGYNSPLHF. For the CDR3, the DNA is TGTGCCAGCAGCGTAGCAGGATATAATTCACCCCTCCACTTT.